This T cell receptor beta chain was documented in a study of OX40 agonist ivuxolimab in advanced cancers. About the study: Partial responses, seen in three patients, involved one hepatocellular carcinoma and two cutaneous melanomas.

Trimming removed 0 bases from V and 0 bases from J, with 7 bases in between. The germline CDR1 and CDR2 sequences are SGDLS and YYNGEE. The CDR3 loop spans 14 amino acids. The table lists this clone with a count of one. Measured with immunoSEQ multiplex PCR; TCRdb has only the in-frame clones, and not every one. The sample contains about 110,000 clones, over 85% of which appear only once. J is TRBJ2-7 and V is TRBV9; D uncertain. The source material was CD4+ or CD8+ T cells sorted from blood, sampled in a trial of the OX40 agonist ivuxolimab. This TCR was recovered from an adult with an advanced solid tumor such as melanoma, head and neck, liver or kidney cancer. The CDR3 region is CASSVASHSYEQYF. CDR3 in DNA: TGTGCCAGCAGCGTAGCGTCTCACTCCTACGAGCAGTACTTC.